This T cell receptor (beta chain) appears in the sequencing data of a study of blood T cells in healthy people across ages. It was with a sample-barcoded 5' primer and a J-beta primer mix that a second PCR of roughly 7 to 12 cycles was run. TCRdb reprocessed the 5' RACE reads with MiXCR, giving one entry per CDR3 protein. The sample has around 1,000,000 distinct CDR3 sequences; roughly a quarter are singletons. This CDR3 region has 15 residues. The V and J ends lost 6 bases and 3 bases, in that order; junction bases with no gene match: 10. Germline V gene data show CDR1 as SGHTA and CDR2 as FQGNSA. The data also belong to a second study, concerning T cells of mothers and their children. That study reports: Each mother yielded more than 9 million TCR beta CDR3 reads. Each child yielded approximately 2.9 million reads. Evidence of persistent microchimeric T cell clones was absent.

The sequence came from a girl aged 2 to 10 in good health. The chain recombines TRBV7-2 with TRBJ1-1; 7 bases fit TRBD1. Sequencing was carried out using blood. The CDR3 protein is CASRQRTGVDTEAFF. The CDR3 region has the DNA TGTGCCAGCAGACAGAGGACAGGTGTGGACACTGAAGCTTTCTTT.